A single sample is the source of the 21 T cell receptor beta chains below, sequenced in a study of blood T cell repertoires in COVID-19. Assay used: immunoSEQ multiplex PCR; TCRdb lists only in-frame clones, some missing. Counted here are about 250,000 clones, roughly 88% occurring once; the ten biggest clones make up around 6.5%. The specimen was peripheral blood. The receptors originated from a woman in her 30s with COVID-19, enrolled during active disease.

The rearrangement links TRBV7-9 to TRBJ2-3, with 12 bases lining up with TRBD1. After removal of 5 bases from V and 3 bases from J, the junction contained 12 bases not matched to a gene. This CDR3 has 18 amino acids. Germline V gene sequence: CDR1 SEHNR, CDR2 FQNEAQ (reference sequence). CDR3 residues: CASSRGTGGAGSTDTQYF. The CDR3 region has the DNA TGTGCCAGCAGCCGCGGGACAGGGGGCGCGGGTTCAACAGATACGCAGTATTTT.

This clone was counted a single time. V is TRBV27 and J is TRBJ2-5; 8 positions match TRBD1. CDR3 length: 14 residues. Germline loops: CDR1 MNHEY, CDR2 SMNVEV (reference sequence). V shed 6 bases and J 4 bases; nucleotides not matched to a gene: 7. This chain's CDR3 is CASRIGQGGETQYF. The CDR3 DNA reads TGTGCCAGCAGGATCGGACAGGGTGGAGAGACCCAGTACTTC.

This rearrangement joins TRBV7-2 to TRBJ2-3; 11 nucleotides line up with TRBD2. Germline values: CDR1 SGHTA, CDR2 FQGNSA. The CDR3 sequence is 15 residues long. V gave up 5 bases and J gave up 4 bases; unmatched junction bases: 5. The CDR3 DNA reads TGTGCCAGCAGCCCCACTAGCGGGAGAGCAGATACGCAGTATTTT. Amino acids: CASSPTSGRADTQYF.

V and J are TRBV10-1 and TRBJ1-2; tentative D call: TRBD1 (5 bases). CDR3 length equals 13 residues. Germline CDR1 WNHNN, CDR2 SYGVQD (reference sequence). Trimming cost V 5 bases and J 4 bases, with 11 bases left between them. CDR3 sequence reads: CASSPDRSYGYTF. The CDR3 DNA is TGCGCCAGCAGTCCTGACAGATCCTATGGCTACACCTTC.

V usage is TRBV5-5 and J usage is TRBJ1-1; D may be TRBD1 (6 bases). The CDR3 extends over 15 amino acids. Germline V CDR1 and CDR2: SGHKS, YYEKEE (reference sequence). V lost 4 bases and J lost 1, with 14 bases in between. The CDR3 region has the DNA TGTGCCAGCAGCCTAACGGACAGATCGAACACTGAAGCTTTCTTT. Translating it yields CASSLTDRSNTEAFF.

The DNA for the CDR3 is TGTGCCAGCCCCCTTTCGGGCGGTAGAGCCGGGGTGGACAGCGCTGAAGCTTTCTTT. It translates to CASPLSGGRAGVDSAEAFF. The rearrangement joins TRBV5-8 to TRBJ1-1; D is possibly TRBD1 (6 bases). This CDR3 comprises 19 residues. V shed 7 bases and J shed 6 bases, with 34 bases lying between them. Per the germline V gene, CDR1 is SGHTS and CDR2 is YDEGEE.

J is TRBJ2-7 and V is TRBV2; 7 bases map to TRBD1. The CDR3 is 14 residues long. Germline loops: CDR1 SNHLY, CDR2 FYNNEI. Trimming took 4 bases from V and 6 from J; bases not matched to a gene: 9. The chain's CDR3 is CASSGAWAGGEQYV. CDR3 sequence (DNA): TGTGCCAGCAGTGGGGCGTGGGCAGGGGGCGAGCAGTACGTC.

V gene TRBV19 combines with J gene TRBJ1-2; D perhaps matches TRBD1 (6 bases). CDR1 is LNHDA and CDR2 is SQIVND in the germline V gene (reference sequence). The V end was cut by 5 bases, the J end by 4 bases, with 14 bases between. The CDR3 totals 14 residues. The CDR3 DNA follows: TGTGCCAGTAGTCAACAGGGTTCGTTCTATGGCTACACCTTC. This translates into CASSQQGSFYGYTF.

The rearrangement links TRBV5-4 to TRBJ2-1; 10 nucleotides agree with TRBD2. Germline V CDR1 and CDR2: SGHNT, YYREEE (reference sequence). CDR3 length equals 16 residues. Trimming removed 3 bases from V and 7 bases from J; junction bases left unmatched: 10. CDR3 sequence: CASSSPLAGARNEQFF. The CDR3 DNA sequence: TGTGCCAGCAGCTCACCTCTAGCGGGAGCGCGGAATGAGCAGTTCTTC.

The rearrangement uses TRBV4-1 and TRBJ1-3, with D perhaps matching TRBD1 (6 bases). Germline CDR1 reads MGHRA; CDR2 reads YSYEKL. V was shortened by 5 bases and J by 0 bases, with 14 bases between the two germline ends. The CDR3 sequence is 16 residues long. This chain's CDR3 is CASSAWTVLSGNTIYF. The DNA for the CDR3 is TGCGCCAGCAGCGCCTGGACAGTTCTCTCTGGAAACACCATATATTTT.

The chain employs TRBV29-1 and TRBJ2-1, with D tentatively TRBD1 (5 bases). Deletions cut 4 bases from V and 8 bases from J, with 15 bases between. The CDR3 is made up of 13 amino acids. Germline assignment: CDR1 SQVTM and CDR2 ANQGSEA. The CDR3 protein is CSVGQILHHEQFF. In nucleotides, the CDR3 is TGCAGCGTTGGACAGATCCTACACCATGAGCAGTTCTTC.

This chain uses TRBV28 with TRBJ2-7, with TRBD2 identical over 10 bases. J gave up 2 bases and V 5 bases, and 6 bases lay outside the gene matches. Germline CDR1 and CDR2: MDHEN and SYDVKM. The CDR3 length is 15 residues. This CDR3 is CASSTTSGAPYEQYF. In DNA, the CDR3 is TGTGCCAGCAGTACCACTAGCGGGGCCCCCTACGAGCAGTACTTC.

This chain links TRBV7-2 with TRBJ2-3; 8 nucleotides agree with TRBD2. The CDR3 contains 18 residues. The V gene end was trimmed by 3 bases and the J gene end by 5 bases; junction bases not matched to a gene: 16. Germline CDR1 and CDR2: SGHTA and FQGNSA. The CDR3 loop is CASSFSRTRRGDGDTQYF. CDR3 coding DNA: TGTGCCAGCAGCTTTTCCAGAACACGGCGGGGGGATGGAGATACGCAGTATTTT.

The V call is TRBV9, the J call TRBJ1-4; D call uncertain. Germline V gene lookup returns CDR1 SGDLS and CDR2 YYNGEE. The CDR3 runs 12 residues. V was trimmed by 3 bases and J by 6 bases, leaving 6 bases between them. The DNA of the CDR3 is TGTGCCAGCAGCGCCTACGATGAAAAACTGTTTTTT. As protein: CASSAYDEKLFF.

The chain combines TRBV18 with TRBJ2-3; 11 bases are a match to TRBD2. Trimming removed 4 bases from V and 0 bases from J; junction bases left unmatched: 12. CDR1 and CDR2 (germline): KGHSH, LQKENI. The CDR3 is 19 amino acids. The CDR3 loop reads CASSLTILAGVGSTDTQYF. The CDR3 region has the DNA TGTGCCAGCTCACTCACCATACTAGCGGGAGTGGGTAGCACAGATACGCAGTATTTT.

CDR3 DNA: TGTGCCAGCAGCTTAGTTCTCGGTGCGGAAGGGGCAAGTGGCTACACCTTC. Translated: CASSLVLGAEGASGYTF. J is TRBJ1-2 and V is TRBV7-9, with a tentative D call TRBD1 (5 bases). The CDR3 has 17 residues. Deletions cut 1 base from V and 7 bases from J, with 22 bases between. Looked up from germline, CDR1 is SEHNR and CDR2 is FQNEAQ (reference sequence). Combining the CDR3 with reference TRBV7-9 and TRBJ1-2 gives the whole variable domain DTGVSQNPRHKITKRGQNVTFRCDPISEHNRLYWYRQTLGQGPEFLTYFQNEAQLEKSRLLSDRFSAERPKGSFSTLEIQRTEQGDSAMYLCASSLVLGAEGASGYTFGSGTRLTVV.

The rearrangement uses TRBV7-6 and TRBJ2-7; a possible D gene is TRBD2 (6 bases). The CDR3 covers 15 residues. Between the trimmed V and J ends, which lost 1 base and 7 bases, there was a span of 17 bases. Germline assignment: CDR1 SGHVS and CDR2 FNYEAQ. CDR3 loop: CASSLDRGGLLEQYV. Here the CDR3 DNA reads TGTGCCAGCAGCTTAGATCGGGGAGGACTACTAGAGCAGTACGTC.

The V and J genes are TRBV9 and TRBJ1-1; tentative D call: TRBD1 (6 bases). The germline gives CDR1 SGDLS, CDR2 YYNGEE. Trimming left V 3 bases short and J 1 base short, with 10 bases between. The CDR3 is 14 amino acids. CDR3: CASSATGSNTEAFF. The CDR3 nucleotides read TGTGCCAGCAGCGCAACAGGGTCGAACACTGAAGCTTTCTTT.

This clone was seen only a few times. This sequence joins TRBV19 and TRBJ1-5; possibly TRBD1 for D (5 bases). The length of the CDR3 is 15 residues. Germline lookup yields CDR1 LNHDA and CDR2 SQIVND (reference sequence). Trimming stripped 7 bases from V and 0 bases from J, with 13 bases between. Here the CDR3 DNA reads TGTGCCAGTATGCCTATGGGGCCTAGCAATCAGCCCCAGCATTTT. Translating gives CASMPMGPSNQPQHF.

The CDR3 DNA sequence: TGTGCCAGCAGCCAACCCAGACTTATCGGCCCTTCACCCCTCCACTTT. It is translated as CASSQPRLIGPSPLHF. The rearrangement joins TRBV14 to TRBJ1-6; D call uncertain. This CDR3 comprises 16 residues. The germline V gene has CDR1 SGHDN and CDR2 FVKESK. V shed 2 bases and J shed 9 bases, with 17 bases lying between them. Full variable domain (rest looked up from reference TRBV14 and TRBJ1-6): EAGVTQFPSHSVIEKGQTVTLRCDPISGHDNLYWYRRVMGKEIKFLLHFVKESKQDESGMPNNRFLAERTGGTYSTLKVQPAELEDSGVYFCASSQPRLIGPSPLHFGNGTRLTVT.

This chain connects TRBV21-1 to TRBJ1-6; the table calls TRBD1, which could not be checked here. TRBV21-1 is flagged as a pseudogene. The CDR3 covers 13 residues. The CDR3 nucleotides are TGTGCCACCGTACAGGGACGCTGGACACCCCTCCACTTT. Its protein is CATVQGRWTPLHF.